This TCR beta chain originates from a study of cytomegalovirus exposure and HLA in healthy donors. Study outcomes and limitations: The authors confirmed in vitro that three CMV-associated chains were specific for CMV antigens.

This CDR3 region has 16 residues. V shed 5 bases and J shed 8 bases, with 24 bases lying between them. Germline assignment: CDR1 LGHNT and CDR2 FRNRAP. Donors were drawn from the 120-subject validation cohort, separate from the approximately 640-subject first cohort. The table came from immunoSEQ multiplex PCR; TCRdb's copy has only in-frame clones and leaves some out. This sample has roughly 120,000 clones, with more than 75% found just once. A note on this clone: Its antigen is undetermined.

Sequencing was done on a sample of PBMCs. The sequence was obtained from a woman in her twenties or thirties in good health and CMV-seronegative. This chain links TRBV12-5 with TRBJ1-2, with D tentatively TRBD1 (5 bases). The CDR3 loop is CASGGWGRGNWYGYTF. DNA of the CDR3: TGTGCTAGTGGTGGGTGGGGTCGGGGGAATTGGTACGGCTACACCTTC.